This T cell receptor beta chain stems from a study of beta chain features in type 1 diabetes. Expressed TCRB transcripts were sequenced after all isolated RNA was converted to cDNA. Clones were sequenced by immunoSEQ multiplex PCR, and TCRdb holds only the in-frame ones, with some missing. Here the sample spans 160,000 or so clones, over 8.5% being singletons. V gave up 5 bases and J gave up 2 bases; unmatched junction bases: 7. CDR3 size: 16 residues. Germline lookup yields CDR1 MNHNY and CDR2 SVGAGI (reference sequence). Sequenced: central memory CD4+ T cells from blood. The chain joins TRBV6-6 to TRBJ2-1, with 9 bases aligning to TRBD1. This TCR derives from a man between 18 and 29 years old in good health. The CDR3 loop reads CASSQTTGGAYNEQFF. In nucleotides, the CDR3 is TGTGCCAGCAGTCAGACCACAGGGGGCGCCTACAATGAGCAGTTCTTC.